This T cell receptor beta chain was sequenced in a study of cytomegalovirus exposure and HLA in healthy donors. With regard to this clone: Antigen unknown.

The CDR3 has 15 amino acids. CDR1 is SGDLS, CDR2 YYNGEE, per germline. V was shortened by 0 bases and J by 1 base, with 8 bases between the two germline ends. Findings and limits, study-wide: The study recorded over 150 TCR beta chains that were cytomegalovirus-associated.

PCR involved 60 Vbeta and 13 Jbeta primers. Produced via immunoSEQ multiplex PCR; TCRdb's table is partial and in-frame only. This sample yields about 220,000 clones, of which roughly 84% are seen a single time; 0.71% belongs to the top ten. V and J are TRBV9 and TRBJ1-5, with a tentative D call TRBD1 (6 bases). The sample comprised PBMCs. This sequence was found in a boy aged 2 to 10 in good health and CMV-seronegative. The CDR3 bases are TGTGCCAGCAGCGTAGGCAGGGGCAGCAATCAGCCCCAGCATTTT. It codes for CASSVGRGSNQPQHF.